This T cell receptor beta chain came from a study of spatial heterogeneity in lung cancer. At the level of the study: Matched bulk RNA-seq gave a T cell module score that correlated strongly with tumor-region TCR transcript counts.

The study, taken as a whole, reports: Higher tumor mutation counts went along with higher counts of expanded intratumoral alpha and beta TCRs. There was tracking of ubiquitous and regional nonsynonymous mutations by the respective counts of ubiquitous and regional expanded TCRs.

On this clonotype: Its target is unknown. As an off-target read in a library built for alpha chains, this beta chain has a frequency of little significance.

Germline CDR1 DFQATT, CDR2 SNEGSKA (reference sequence). This CDR3 has 15 residues. V was clipped by 0 bases and J by 4 bases, with 13 bases between them. Each CDR3 protein gets one entry after TCRdb re-called the 5' RACE reads with MiXCR. Of 3,500 to 4,000 distinct CDR3 sequences in the sample, 4.5% to 5.5% were seen once. As to time point: sample taken at primary tumor resection. The source is a female donor with early-stage non-small cell lung cancer. The chain links TRBV20-1 to TRBJ1-5; D is unresolved. Sequenced here: lung tumor tissue, sampled at surgery. This CDR3 is CSARDGQDRNQPQHF. The CDR3 coding sequence is TGCAGTGCTAGAGATGGGCAGGACCGGAATCAGCCCCAGCATTTT.